The T cell receptor beta chain under discussion was sequenced for a study of chemoradiotherapy in HPV16-positive cancers. Study-level findings and limits: The functional HPV-specific definition rests on just a couple of HPV16-positive patients. Candidate HPV-specific clones and E7-related TCR motifs grew in tumor during treatment.

Over chemoradiotherapy, repertoires were sampled more than once. This clone was counted once. Its target is unknown. Libraries were prepared by immunoSEQ multiplex PCR; TCRdb keeps only in-frame clonotypes and omits some of them. The sample consists of roughly 1,500 clones, 80% to 95% of them appearing once. This receptor was identified in a human donor with HPV-associated anogenital cancer. This specimen was tumor tissue, taken from a patient who underwent chemoradiotherapy.

The CDR3 region is CASSGGNEKLFF. The CDR3 DNA reads TGTGCCAGCAGTGGGGGAAATGAAAAACTGTTTTTT. The J gene is TRBJ1-4, the V gene TRBV28, with TRBD1 as a possible D gene (5 bases). Between the trimmed V and J ends, which lost 5 bases and 5 bases, there was a span of 6 bases. This CDR3 comprises 12 residues. CDR1 and CDR2 from the germline V gene are MDHEN and SYDVKM.